This TCR beta chain emerged from a study of blood T cell repertoires in COVID-19. Across the study: Italy, Spain and the United States were the sources of the convalescent and acute COVID-19 samples.

Germline V CDR1 and CDR2: LNHNV, YYDKDF (reference sequence). This CDR3 has 19 residues. The J segment lost 1 base and the V segment lost 3 bases, leaving 9 bases of the junction unmatched. Some clones are missing from TCRdb's copy, which holds only in-frame ones; the method was immunoSEQ multiplex PCR. The data show about 220,000 clones, about 80% seen once. Sequenced input: peripheral blood. The source of this sequence is a woman aged 55-75 years with acute or convalescent COVID-19. This chain connects TRBV15 to TRBJ2-4, with 13 bases that match TRBD2. CDR3: CATSSKGLAGNLAKNIQYF. DNA of the CDR3: TGTGCCACCAGCAGCAAGGGACTAGCGGGGAATCTTGCCAAAAACATTCAGTACTTC.